This T cell receptor (beta chain) originates from a study of blood T cell repertoires in COVID-19. Study-wide background: Sites across the United States, Italy and Spain contributed samples from acute and convalescent COVID-19.

This clone has just a few counts. Original handling: Quantification of nucleated cells was approximated via reference gene primer amplification. Profiling relied on immunoSEQ multiplex PCR, and the TCRdb table lists in-frame clones only, not all of them. Clone size and the V and J calls come from that table; the DNA yielded D and trimming. The data hold roughly 50,000 clones, with 85% to 90% observed a single time. Looked up from germline, CDR1 is MGHDK and CDR2 is SYGVNS. This CDR3 spans 15 amino acids. The V gene end was trimmed by 6 bases and the J gene end by 6 bases; junction bases not matched to a gene: 13.

The receptor comes from a woman aged 60 to 75 with acute or convalescent COVID-19. Sequenced input: peripheral blood. The chain carries TRBV25-1 and TRBJ1-1; 7 bases are shared with TRBD1. The CDR3 bases are TGTGCCAGCAGCCCCCTGACAGGGAAAAGGGCTGAAGCTTTCTTT. The encoded protein is CASSPLTGKRAEAFF.